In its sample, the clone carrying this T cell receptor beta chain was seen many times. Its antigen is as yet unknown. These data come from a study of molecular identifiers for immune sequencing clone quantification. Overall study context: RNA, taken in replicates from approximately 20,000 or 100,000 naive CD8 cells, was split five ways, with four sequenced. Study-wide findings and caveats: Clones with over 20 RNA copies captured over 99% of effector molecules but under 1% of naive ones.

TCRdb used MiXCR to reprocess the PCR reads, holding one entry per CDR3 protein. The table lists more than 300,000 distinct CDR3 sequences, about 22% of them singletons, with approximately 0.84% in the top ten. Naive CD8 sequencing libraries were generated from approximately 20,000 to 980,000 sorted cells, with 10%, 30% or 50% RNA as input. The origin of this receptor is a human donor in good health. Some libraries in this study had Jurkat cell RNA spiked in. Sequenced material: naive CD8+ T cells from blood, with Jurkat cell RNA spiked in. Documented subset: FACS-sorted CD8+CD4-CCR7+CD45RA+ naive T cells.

The CDR3 region is CASNLQRGSYYEQYF. CDR3 in DNA: TGTGCCAGCAATTTACAGCGGGGGTCCTACTACGAGCAGTACTTC. The chain uses TRBV6-2 or TRBV6-3 and TRBJ2-7; 8 nucleotides line up with TRBD2. J was trimmed by 3 bases and V by 7 bases; bases with no gene match: 11. The germline V gene has CDR1 MNHEY and CDR2 SVGEGT. The CDR3 covers 15 residues.